One and the same sample provided the 2 T cell receptor beta chains below, sequenced in a study of cytomegalovirus exposure and HLA in healthy donors. Primers included in the PCR were 60 Vbeta and 13 Jbeta primers. The repertoire was sequenced with immunoSEQ multiplex PCR; TCRdb's copy has only in-frame clones and lacks some. This sample has more than 130,000 clones, with 80% found just once. The sample was PBMCs. The receptors here all came from a man aged 30 to 39 in good health and CMV-seronegative.

This chain joins TRBV6-1 and TRBJ2-1, with 11 bases lining up with TRBD1. Germline V gene lookup returns CDR1 MNHNS and CDR2 SASEGT. The CDR3 contains 14 residues. J lost 8 bases, V lost 3 bases, and 3 bases had no gene match. CDR3 protein: CASSDRDRGDEQFF. CDR3 sequence (DNA): TGTGCCAGCAGTGACCGGGACAGGGGGGATGAGCAGTTCTTC.

The V call is TRBV27, the J call TRBJ1-1; 7 bases are shared with TRBD1. The CDR3 is made up of 14 amino acids. V dropped 4 bases and J dropped 2; count of bases not matched to a gene: 4. The germline V gene has CDR1 MNHEY and CDR2 SMNVEV (reference sequence). The CDR3 nucleotides read TGTGCCAGCAGTTCCCCAGGGGGTAACACTGAAGCTTTCTTT. Translating gives CASSSPGGNTEAFF.